Listed here is a single TCR beta chain. The antigen is undetermined. This CDR3 is 14 amino acids long. V lost 5 bases and J lost 1, with 11 bases in between. CDR1 SGHTA and CDR2 FQGTGA come from the germline V gene. This entry belongs to a study of vaccination effects on CD4 cells after COVID-19. Here immunoSEQ multiplex PCR was the method, and the copy in TCRdb shows in-frame clones only, minus some. The table lists over 65,000 clones, roughly 80% of them singletons. Study outcomes and limitations: Late after vaccination, infection- and vaccine-induced clones showed marked clonal contraction.

Upon completion of about eleven days in culture, CD4+ T cells were isolated. The healthy vaccine recipients, who had no prior SARS-CoV-2 infection, showed negative nucleocapsid antibodies. Half-medium exchanges with IL-2 medium took place on days 3 and 7. The gene calls are TRBV7-3 and TRBJ1-1; perhaps TRBD1 as D (5 bases). Sequencing was performed on CD4+ T cells from PBMCs cultured without peptide, taken before COVID-19 vaccination. This TCR was recovered from a human donor who received a COVID-19 vaccine. In DNA, the CDR3 is TGTGCCAGCAGCCGGGACGGGGAGAACACTGAAGCTTTCTTT. Amino acids: CASSRDGENTEAFF.